The 5 T cell receptor beta chains listed next were all sequenced from one sample in a study of T cell responses to AZD1222 COVID-19 vaccine (dated by TCRdb to the early 2020s). In the paper's terms, the time point label means: about 28 days (+/-7) after the second vaccine dose. The receptor library was made with the immunoSEQ multiplex PCR assay. The table was pulled from immuneACCESS by TCRdb, which kept in-frame rearrangements only. Such tables lose some clones; where checked, under half of the loss comes from unresolved V genes, and the rest has no known cause. The sample contains 80,000 or so clones, less than 95% of them found a single time. The ten biggest clones cover approximately 3.2% of the sample. The sequenced sample was peripheral blood, obtained 28 days after the second AZD1222 dose. The receptors were sampled from an adult who received the AZD1222 COVID-19 vaccine.

The V call is TRBV6-1, the J call TRBJ2-2; 10 bases are a match to TRBD2. The junction had 5 bases not matched to a gene; V was cut back by 0 bases and J by 4 bases. The V gene's germline CDR1 is MNHNS and CDR2 SASEGT. The CDR3 extends over 17 amino acids. CDR3 in DNA: TGTGCCAGCAGTGAAGCGACTAGCGGGTCATTCACCGGGGAGCTGTTTTTT. This sequence encodes CASSEATSGSFTGELFF.

The CDR3 loop is CASSQVPTGNTEAFF. CDR3 nucleotides: TGTGCCAGCAGCCAAGTGCCCACAGGGAACACTGAAGCTTTCTTT. The V and J genes are TRBV3-1 (or the pseudogene TRBV3-2) and TRBJ1-1, with D possibly being TRBD1 (5 bases). The CDR3 has 15 amino acids. Germline CDR1 LGHDT, CDR2 YNNKEL (reference sequence). Trimming took 1 base from V and 1 from J, leaving 10 bases between them.

The chain couples TRBV21-1 to TRBJ2-3; TRBD2, the table's D call, lacks a check against the DNA. TRBV21-1 represents a pseudogene. The CDR3 is 16 residues long. Here the CDR3 DNA reads TGTGCCAGCGAGGTGTGGCGGGCGTCTAGCACAGATACGCAGTATTTT. This gives the protein CASEVWRASSTDTQYF.

The V call is TRBV7-3, the J call TRBJ2-1; 8 bases line up with TRBD1. CDR3 size: 14 residues. Germline lookup yields CDR1 SGHTA and CDR2 FQGTGA. The junction had 5 bases not matched to a gene; V was cut back by 4 bases and J by 6 bases. CDR3 sequence reads: CASSSTGVGNEQFF. The CDR3 coding sequence is TGTGCCAGCAGCTCGACAGGGGTTGGCAATGAGCAGTTCTTC.

This clone was counted only a few times. V is TRBV6-6 and J is TRBJ1-1; D remains unclear. CDR1 MNHNY and CDR2 SVGAGI come from the germline V gene (reference sequence). The CDR3 has 13 residues. V was pared by 6 bases and J by 2 bases, with 10 bases between. CDR3 in DNA: TGTGCCAGCAGCGGTGGTGGAAACACTGAAGCTTTCTTT. Translated: CASSGGGNTEAFF.